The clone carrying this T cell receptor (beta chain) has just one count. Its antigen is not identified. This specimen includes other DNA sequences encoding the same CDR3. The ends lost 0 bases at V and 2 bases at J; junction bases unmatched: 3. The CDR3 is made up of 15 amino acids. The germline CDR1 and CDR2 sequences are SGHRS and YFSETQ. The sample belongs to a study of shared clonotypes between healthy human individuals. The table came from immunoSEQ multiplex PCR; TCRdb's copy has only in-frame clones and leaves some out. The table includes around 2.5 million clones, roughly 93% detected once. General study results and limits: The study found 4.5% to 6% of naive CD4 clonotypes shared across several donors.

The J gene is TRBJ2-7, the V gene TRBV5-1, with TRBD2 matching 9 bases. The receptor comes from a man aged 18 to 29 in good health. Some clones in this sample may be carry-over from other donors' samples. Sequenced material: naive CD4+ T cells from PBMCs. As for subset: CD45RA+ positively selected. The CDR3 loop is CASSLGLADTYEQYF. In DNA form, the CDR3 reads TGCGCCAGCAGCTTGGGACTAGCGGATACCTACGAGCAGTACTTC.